This T cell receptor (beta chain) comes out of a study of quantifying T cell responses using KT2 cells. As for the study in general: Reverse transcription used primers in the TCR alpha and beta constant regions. Study-wide findings and caveats: Even the lowest spike-in, about one KT2 cell per 100,000 PBMC, yielded detectable KT2 sequences. KT2 clone alpha and beta sequence counts scaled linearly with input KT2 cell number.

The length of the CDR3 is 12 residues. CDR1 is GTSNPN, CDR2 SVGIG, per germline (reference sequence). Trimming left V 8 bases short and J 7 bases short, with 15 bases between. This clonotype was seen a few times. Its antigen remains unidentified. A single-stranded UMI oligo with SP2 sequence was ligated to cDNA 3' ends. The first PCR ran three to four cycles with an equimolar RC1.1 and RC1.2 beta primer mix. From the UMI-ligation and nested PCR reads, TCRdb called clonotypes with MiXCR, one entry per CDR3 protein. The sample lists approximately 54,000 distinct CDR3 sequences, around 10% occurring once.

The specimen sequenced was PBMCs spiked with cells of the T cell clone KT2. The source is a human donor. V usage is TRBV30 and J usage is TRBJ2-1; tentatively, D is TRBD2 (6 bases). CDR3 in DNA: TGTGCCGGTACTAGCCGGGGGAATGAGCAGTTCTTC. This sequence encodes CAGTSRGNEQFF.